These 18 T cell receptor beta chains were all obtained from the same sample, sequenced in a study of OX40 agonist ivuxolimab in advanced cancers. The repertoire was sequenced with immunoSEQ multiplex PCR; TCRdb's copy has only in-frame clones and lacks some. The data show 55,000 to 70,000 clones, approximately 86% seen once. Sequencing was performed on CD4+ or CD8+ T cells sorted from blood, taken in a trial of the OX40 agonist ivuxolimab. These receptors originate from an adult with an advanced solid tumor such as melanoma, head and neck, liver or kidney cancer.

V is TRBV5-1 and J is TRBJ2-3, with unresolved D. Trimming removed 3 bases at V and 2 bases at J, with 7 bases between. Germline CDR1 is SGHRS and CDR2 is YFSETQ. This CDR3 region has 13 residues. CDR3 sequence reads: CASSSVSTDTQYF. The CDR3 DNA sequence: TGCGCCAGCAGCTCGGTCTCCACAGATACGCAGTATTTT.

This clone has a handful of counts. The rearrangement links TRBV5-4 to TRBJ1-1; 8 bases align to TRBD1. The length of the CDR3 is 14 residues. The germline V gene has CDR1 SGHNT and CDR2 YYREEE (reference sequence). V shed 4 bases and J 5 bases; nucleotides not matched to a gene: 7. DNA of the CDR3: TGTGCCAGCAGCGCAGCGACAGGGGAGACTGAAGCTTTCTTT. Its translation is CASSAATGETEAFF.

This chain uses TRBV5-1 with TRBJ2-1; TRBD1 might be the D (5 bases). Germline CDR1 and CDR2: SGHRS and YFSETQ. V lost 5 bases, J lost 2 bases, and 14 bases lay in between. CDR3 length: 15 amino acids. The CDR3, as DNA: TGCGCCAGCAGGAAAGGGGCCCCCACCTACAATGAGCAGTTCTTC. This gives the protein CASRKGAPTYNEQFF.

The chain is built from TRBV15 and TRBJ1-2, with D hard to call. V was pared by 4 bases and J by 8 bases, with 14 bases between. The germline V gene encodes CDR1 LNHNV and CDR2 YYDKDF (reference sequence). The CDR3 extends over 13 amino acids. The CDR3 coding sequence is TGTGCCACCAGCACACTCGGATATAGCGGCTACACCTTC. Translation: CATSTLGYSGYTF.

In DNA form, the CDR3 reads TGTGCCAGCAACTGGCAAACAGGGAGACTAGCCAAAAACATTCAGTACTTC. As protein: CASNWQTGRLAKNIQYF. The chain carries TRBV27 and TRBJ2-4; a possible D gene is TRBD1 (6 bases). The CDR3 is 17 residues long. The V and J ends lost 7 bases and 0 bases respectively, with 19 bases between them. The V gene's germline CDR1 is MNHEY and CDR2 SMNVEV (reference sequence).

This clone was detected a few times. This chain joins TRBV7-2 and TRBJ2-1; D may match TRBD1 or TRBD2 (7 bases each). Germline V gives CDR1 SGHTA, CDR2 FQGNSA. The CDR3 totals 16 residues. Trimming stripped 7 bases from V and 6 bases from J, with 22 bases between. The CDR3 bases are TGTGCCAGCACCCTACAGGCAGGGGGGGCTACCAATGAGCAGTTCTTC. Residues: CASTLQAGGATNEQFF.

The chain employs TRBV7-2 and TRBJ2-3; maybe TRBD2 (7 bases). Germline V CDR1 and CDR2: SGHTA, FQGNSA. Trimming cost V 7 bases and J 3 bases, with 17 bases left between them. This CDR3 region has 15 residues. CDR3: CASTLGGGLTDTQYF. The CDR3, as DNA: TGTGCCAGCACCCTAGGGGGGGGCTTAACAGATACGCAGTATTTT.

This chain connects TRBV4-2 to TRBJ1-2, with TRBD1 matching over 10 bases. With 0 bases clipped from V and 8 bases from J, the junction kept 6 bases outside the gene matches. Germline V gene sequence: CDR1 LGHNA, CDR2 YNFKEQ. This CDR3 is built from 15 residues. The CDR3 DNA reads TGTGCCAGCAGCCAAGAAGGGACAGGGGATAGGGGCTACACCTTC. The encoded protein is CASSQEGTGDRGYTF.

V usage is TRBV6-6 and J usage is TRBJ2-7; 11 bases are shared with TRBD2. The CDR3 consists of 14 residues. V dropped 6 bases and J dropped 2; count of bases not matched to a gene: 3. Germline CDR1 and CDR2: MNHNY and SVGAGI (reference sequence). CDR3 DNA: TGTGCCAGCAGCGGGACTAGCGGAGCCTACGAGCAGTACTTC. Translated, it gives CASSGTSGAYEQYF.

This clone has more than one count but fewer than ten. The chain links TRBV6-4 to TRBJ1-6; weak D call: TRBD1 (5 bases). The CDR3 is made up of 12 amino acids. The germline CDR1 and CDR2 sequences are MRHNA and SNTAGT. V was trimmed by 2 bases and J by 16 bases, leaving 12 bases between them. CDR3 nucleotide sequence: TGTGCCAGCAGTGACAATACAGGCCGACTCCACTTT. It yields the protein CASSDNTGRLHF.

The chain joins TRBV5-1 to TRBJ2-2; D possibly corresponds to TRBD2 (5 bases). CDR3 length equals 14 residues. Looked up from germline, CDR1 is SGHRS and CDR2 is YFSETQ. The germline V and J ends were trimmed by 4 bases and 4 bases, with 11 bases remaining between them. The DNA of the CDR3 is TGCGCCAGCAGCACCATTGGGAGCACCGGGGAGCTGTTTTTT. As protein: CASSTIGSTGELFF.

The chain recombines TRBV21-1 with TRBJ2-5; the table gives TRBD1 as D, unverified against the DNA. TRBV21-1 is designated a pseudogene. The length of the CDR3 is 15 residues. The CDR3 is CASSKGDRPQETQYF. The CDR3 DNA is TGTGCCAGCAGCAAAGGGGACAGACCTCAAGAGACCCAGTACTTC.

The chain combines TRBV18 with TRBJ2-5; D might be TRBD2 (6 bases). V shed 0 bases and J shed 5 bases, with 16 bases lying between them. The CDR3 is made up of 16 amino acids. From germline, CDR1 is KGHSH and CDR2 LQKENI. CDR3 sequence: CASSPPSTARGETQYF. CDR3 nucleotides: TGTGCCAGCTCACCACCGAGTACAGCCCGGGGGGAGACCCAGTACTTC. The complete variable domain, with remaining parts taken from reference TRBV18 and TRBJ2-5, reads NAGVMQNPRHLVRRRGQEARLRCSPMKGHSHVYWYRQLPEEGLKFMVYLQKENIIDESGMPKERFSAEFPKEGPSILRIQQVVRGDSAAYFCASSPPSTARGETQYFGPGTRLLVL.

This clone appeared a single time. V gene TRBV9 combines with J gene TRBJ2-1; a possible D gene is TRBD1 (5 bases). Germline V gene lookup returns CDR1 SGDLS and CDR2 YYNGEE. Trimming took off 0 bases at V and 4 bases at J, with 14 bases between the two ends. The CDR3 length is 16 residues. The CDR3 loop reads CASSVGARGEYNEQFF. The CDR3 nucleotides are TGTGCCAGCAGCGTAGGAGCAAGGGGCGAATACAATGAGCAGTTCTTC.

The chain joins TRBV6-1 to TRBJ2-7, with no clear D. The CDR3 runs to 11 residues. The V and J ends lost 2 bases and 7 bases respectively, with 6 bases between them. The germline CDR1 and CDR2 sequences are MNHNS and SASEGT. The CDR3 region is CASSELGEQYF. The CDR3 DNA follows: TGTGCCAGCAGTGAACTGGGGGAGCAGTACTTC.

The rearrangement uses TRBV11-2 and TRBJ2-3; the match to TRBD2 covers 9 bases. J gave up 4 bases and V 4 bases, and 9 bases lay outside the gene matches. CDR3 length equals 16 residues. Germline V gene sequence: CDR1 SGHAT, CDR2 FQNNGV. The CDR3 nucleotides are TGTGCCAGCAGCTCAGTAGCGGGGGACCTTGCAGATACGCAGTATTTT. Protein product: CASSSVAGDLADTQYF.

The chain carries TRBV6-1 and TRBJ2-1; D possibly corresponds to TRBD1 (5 bases). V gave up 3 bases and J gave up 1 base, with 10 bases separating them. The CDR3 spans 15 residues. CDR1 is MNHNS, CDR2 SASEGT, per germline. CDR3 coding DNA: TGTGCCAGCAGTGATTCGCCAGGGTCCTACAATGAGCAGTTCTTC. Translation gives CASSDSPGSYNEQFF.

The V gene is TRBV6-1, the J gene TRBJ1-2; D is uncertain. Trimming shortened V by 7 bases and J by 4 bases, and 13 bases separated the two germline ends. Germline V gene data show CDR1 as MNHNS and CDR2 as SASEGT. This CDR3 has 13 residues. CDR3 nucleotides: TGTGCCAGCACCCAGCCATTGGGCTATGGCTACACCTTC. This gives the protein CASTQPLGYGYTF.